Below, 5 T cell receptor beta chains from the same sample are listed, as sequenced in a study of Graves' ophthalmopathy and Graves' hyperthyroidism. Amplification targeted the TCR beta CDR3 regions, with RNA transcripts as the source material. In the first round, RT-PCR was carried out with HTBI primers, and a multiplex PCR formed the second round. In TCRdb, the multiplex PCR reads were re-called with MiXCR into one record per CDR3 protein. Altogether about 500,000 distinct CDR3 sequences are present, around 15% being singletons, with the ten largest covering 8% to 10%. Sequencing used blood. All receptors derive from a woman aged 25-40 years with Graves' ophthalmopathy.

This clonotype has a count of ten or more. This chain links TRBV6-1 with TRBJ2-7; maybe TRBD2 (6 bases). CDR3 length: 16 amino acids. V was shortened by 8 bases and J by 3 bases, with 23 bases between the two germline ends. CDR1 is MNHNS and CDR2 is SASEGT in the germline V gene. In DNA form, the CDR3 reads TGTGCCAGCGGGAAAGGTTCCGGGACTTACTTCTACGAGCAGTACTTC. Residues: CASGKGSGTYFYEQYF.

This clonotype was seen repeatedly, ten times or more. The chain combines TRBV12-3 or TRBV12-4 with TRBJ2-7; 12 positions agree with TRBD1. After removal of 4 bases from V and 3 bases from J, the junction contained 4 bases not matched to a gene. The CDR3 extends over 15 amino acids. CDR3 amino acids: CASSWGTGGGYEQYF. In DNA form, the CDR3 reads TGTGCCAGCAGTTGGGGGACAGGGGGCGGCTACGAGCAGTACTTC.

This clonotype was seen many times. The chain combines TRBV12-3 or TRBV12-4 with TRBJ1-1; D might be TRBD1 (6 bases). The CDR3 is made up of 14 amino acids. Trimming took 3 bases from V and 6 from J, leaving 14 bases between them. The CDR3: CASSFGQGFAEAFF. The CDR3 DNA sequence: TGTGCCAGCAGTTTTGGGCAGGGGTTCGCTGAAGCTTTCTTT.

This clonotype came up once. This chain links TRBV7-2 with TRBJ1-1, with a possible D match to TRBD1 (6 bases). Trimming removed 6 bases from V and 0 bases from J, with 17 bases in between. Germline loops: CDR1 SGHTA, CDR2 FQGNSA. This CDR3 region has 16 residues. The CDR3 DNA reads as TGTGCCAGCAGGCTGGGCGCTAGGACAGTGAACACTGAAGCTTTCTTT. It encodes CASRLGARTVNTEAFF.

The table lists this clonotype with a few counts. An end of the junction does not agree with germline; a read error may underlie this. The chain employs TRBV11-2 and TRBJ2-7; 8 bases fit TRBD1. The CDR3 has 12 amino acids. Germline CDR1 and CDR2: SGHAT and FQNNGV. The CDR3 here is CASSKQDRAIFF. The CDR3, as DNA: TGTGCCAGCAGCAAACAGGACAGGGCCATTTTTTTC. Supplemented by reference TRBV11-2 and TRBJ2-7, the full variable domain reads EAGVAQSPRYKIIEKRQSVAFWCNPISGHATLYWYQQILGQGPKLLIQFQNNGVVDDSQLPKDRFSAERLKGVDSTLKIQPAKLEDSAVYLCASSKQDRAIFFGPGTRLTVT.